This T cell receptor beta chain was recovered during a study of T cells after yellow fever vaccination. About the research overall: Low-cell-number fractions underwent preparation using SMART-Seq v4 Ultra Low Input.

This clonotype occurred many times. TCRdb analysed the 5' RACE reads with MiXCR anew, one entry per CDR3 protein. The sample holds roughly 48,000 distinct CDR3 sequences; around 7% are singletons and the top ten take 20% to 25%. Germline CDR1 reads SGHTA; CDR2 reads FQGNSA. The CDR3 has 15 amino acids. The J segment lost 6 bases and the V segment lost 4 bases, leaving 4 bases of the junction unmatched. Study-wide findings and caveats: Compared with primary, the secondary response was weaker and peaked at day 5, not 15.

The sequence derives from a man between 18 and 29 years old who received the YFV17D yellow fever vaccine. The sequenced sample was CD8+ T cells not binding an NS4B(214-222) dextramer, sorted from PBMCs, obtained approximately 40 days after the first yellow fever vaccination. The rearrangement links TRBV7-2 to TRBJ2-1; 12 nucleotides line up with TRBD2. CDR3 sequence: CASSWTSGVSNEQFF. In DNA form, the CDR3 reads TGTGCCAGCAGCTGGACTAGCGGGGTGTCCAATGAGCAGTTCTTC.